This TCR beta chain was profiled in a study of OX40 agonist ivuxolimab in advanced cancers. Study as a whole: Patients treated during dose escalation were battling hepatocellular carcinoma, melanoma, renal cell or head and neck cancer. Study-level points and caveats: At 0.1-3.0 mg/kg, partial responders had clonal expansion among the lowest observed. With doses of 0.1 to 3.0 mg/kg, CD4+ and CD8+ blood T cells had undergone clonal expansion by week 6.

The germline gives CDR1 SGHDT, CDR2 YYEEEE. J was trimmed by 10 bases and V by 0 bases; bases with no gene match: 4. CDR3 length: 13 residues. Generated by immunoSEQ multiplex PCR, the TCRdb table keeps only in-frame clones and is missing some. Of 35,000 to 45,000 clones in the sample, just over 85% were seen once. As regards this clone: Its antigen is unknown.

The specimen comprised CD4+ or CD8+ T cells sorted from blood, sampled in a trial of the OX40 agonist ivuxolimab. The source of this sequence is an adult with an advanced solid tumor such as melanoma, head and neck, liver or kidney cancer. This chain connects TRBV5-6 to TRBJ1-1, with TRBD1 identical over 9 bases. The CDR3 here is CASSLARGQGAFF. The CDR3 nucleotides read TGTGCCAGCAGCTTGGCCAGGGGACAGGGAGCTTTCTTT.